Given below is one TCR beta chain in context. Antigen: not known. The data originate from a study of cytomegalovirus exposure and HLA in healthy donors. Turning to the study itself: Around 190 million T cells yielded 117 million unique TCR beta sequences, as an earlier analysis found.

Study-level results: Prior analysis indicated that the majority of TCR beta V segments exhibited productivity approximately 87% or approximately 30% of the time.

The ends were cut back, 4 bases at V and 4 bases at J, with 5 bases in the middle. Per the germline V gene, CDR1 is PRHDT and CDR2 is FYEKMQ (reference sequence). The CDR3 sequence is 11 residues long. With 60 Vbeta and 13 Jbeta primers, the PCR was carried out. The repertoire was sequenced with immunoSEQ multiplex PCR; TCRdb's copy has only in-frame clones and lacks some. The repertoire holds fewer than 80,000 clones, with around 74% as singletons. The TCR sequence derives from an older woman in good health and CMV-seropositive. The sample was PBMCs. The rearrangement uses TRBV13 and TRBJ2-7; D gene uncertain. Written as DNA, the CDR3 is TGTGCCAGCAGCTACCGGTACGAGCAGTACTTC. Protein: CASSYRYEQYF. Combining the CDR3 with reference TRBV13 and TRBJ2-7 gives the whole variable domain AAGVIQSPRHLIKEKRETATLKCYPIPRHDTVYWYQQGPGQDPQFLISFYEKMQSDKGSIPDRFSAQQFSDYHSELNMSSLELGDSALYFCASSYRYEQYFGPGTRLTVT.